Shown below are 6 T cell receptor beta chains from a single sample sequenced in a study of control samples from healthy donors and cancer patients. The assay was immunoSEQ multiplex PCR, and TCRdb's table has in-frame clones only and misses some. This repertoire shows nearly 9,500 clones, around nine tenths found once; its top ten account for 15% to 20%. The sequenced sample was PBMCs. The receptors come from a man aged 60-69 years with colorectal cancer.

The chain combines TRBV20-1 with TRBJ1-1, with D hard to call. This CDR3 region has 11 residues. V gave up 6 bases and J gave up 11 bases, with 16 bases separating them. Per the germline V gene, CDR1 is DFQATT and CDR2 is SNEGSKA (reference sequence). The CDR3 spells CSAAGLGNAFF. The DNA of the CDR3 is TGCAGTGCGGCAGGTTTAGGCAACGCTTTCTTT.

This clone has a single count. This chain connects TRBV5-6 to TRBJ2-4, with D unresolved. Germline assignment: CDR1 SGHDT and CDR2 YYEEEE. The ends were cut back, 0 bases at V and 1 base at J, with 8 bases in the middle. This CDR3 has 15 residues. The CDR3, as DNA: TGTGCCAGCAGCTTGGAGGGCTCCGCCAAAAACATTCAGTACTTC. It translates to CASSLEGSAKNIQYF.

For the CDR3, the DNA is TGTGCCAGTAGCCAGGGTAGGGAGGTTCAGCCCCAGCATTTT. It translates to CASSQGREVQPQHF. The chain couples TRBV19 to TRBJ1-5; TRBD1 might be the D (5 bases). CDR1 is LNHDA, CDR2 SQIVND, per germline (reference sequence). The CDR3 spans 14 residues. The V end lost 6 bases, the J end lost 6 bases, and 15 bases lay between the germline ends.

The chain links TRBV6-6 to TRBJ1-4; 9 bases match TRBD1. J lost 6 bases, V lost 0 bases, and 2 bases had no gene match. This CDR3 is built from 15 residues. Germline loops: CDR1 MNHNY, CDR2 SVGAGI (reference sequence). The CDR3 DNA reads as TGTGCCAGCAGTTACTCCGGGACAGGGTATGAAAAACTGTTTTTT. This sequence encodes CASSYSGTGYEKLFF.

There are a few counts of this clone. The chain has TRBV28 and TRBJ2-4, with 8 bases fitting TRBD1. V gave up 5 bases and J gave up 0 bases; unmatched junction bases: 6. Germline lookup yields CDR1 MDHEN and CDR2 SYDVKM. The CDR3 covers 16 residues. In nucleotides, the CDR3 is TGTGCCAGCAGTATGACAGGGGCTCTAGCCAAAAACATTCAGTACTTC. This sequence encodes CASSMTGALAKNIQYF.

The chain links TRBV5-1 to TRBJ2-7, with D tentatively TRBD2 (6 bases). Trimming took off 1 base at V and 2 bases at J, with 13 bases between the two ends. Looked up from germline, CDR1 is SGHRS and CDR2 is YFSETQ. The CDR3 spans 15 residues. The CDR3 loop reads CASSLWGVPTYEQYF. For the CDR3, the DNA is TGCGCCAGCAGCTTGTGGGGGGTACCTACCTACGAGCAGTACTTC.